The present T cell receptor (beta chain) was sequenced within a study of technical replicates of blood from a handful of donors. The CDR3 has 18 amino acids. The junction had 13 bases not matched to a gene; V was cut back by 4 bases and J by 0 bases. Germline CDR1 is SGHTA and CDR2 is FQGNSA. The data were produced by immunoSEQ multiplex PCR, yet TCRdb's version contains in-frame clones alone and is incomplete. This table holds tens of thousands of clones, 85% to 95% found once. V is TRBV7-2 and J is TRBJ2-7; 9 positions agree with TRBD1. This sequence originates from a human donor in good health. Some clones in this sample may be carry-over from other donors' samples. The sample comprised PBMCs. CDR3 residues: CASSWKTAGQGSSYEQYF. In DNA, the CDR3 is TGTGCCAGCAGCTGGAAGACAGCGGGACAGGGCAGCTCCTACGAGCAGTACTTC.